This T cell receptor beta chain was found in a study of cytomegalovirus exposure and HLA in healthy donors. At the level of the study: HLA-typed donors were the source of approximately 80 million unique TCRs held in an early data release.

Comment on this clone: The target antigen is unknown.

Whole-study results and caveats: It was taken for granted in presence/absence analyses that sequencing depth across donors was roughly uniform. Despite most TCR sequences being rare, some public TCRs occurred in many donors. Several of the most significant clusters appeared linked to common viral pathogens, based on a later analysis.

Researchers ran the PCR with 60 Vbeta and 13 Jbeta primers. Sequencing was performed with immunoSEQ multiplex PCR; in TCRdb, only in-frame clones are kept and a portion is missing. The data show fewer than 250,000 clones, 70% to 75% seen once. Trimming took 4 bases from V and 4 from J, leaving 8 bases between them. Germline loops: CDR1 SGHNT, CDR2 YYREEE (reference sequence). The CDR3 is 12 residues long. The TCR originated in a man aged 30 to 39 in good health and CMV-seropositive. Sequencing input: PBMCs. The V gene is TRBV5-4, the J gene TRBJ1-2, with D maybe TRBD1 (6 bases). CDR3: CASSPDSYGYTF. In DNA form, the CDR3 reads TGTGCCAGCAGCCCGGACAGCTATGGCTACACCTTC. Variable domain in full (rest from reference TRBV5-4 and TRBJ1-2): ETGVTQSPTHLIKTRGQQVTLRCSSQSGHNTVSWYQQALGQGPQFIFQYYREEENGRGNFPPRFSGLQFPNYSSELNVNALELDDSALYLCASSPDSYGYTFGSGTRLTVV.